The 14 T cell receptor beta chains in this list originate from one sample, sequenced in a study of blood T cell repertoires in COVID-19. The repertoire was sequenced with immunoSEQ multiplex PCR; TCRdb's copy has only in-frame clones and lacks some. This table holds roughly 190,000 clones, more than 80% found once. The specimen sequenced was peripheral blood. The receptors stem from a middle-aged woman with COVID-19, enrolled during active disease.

This rearrangement joins TRBV10-2 to TRBJ1-1, with 8 nucleotides matching TRBD1. V lost 8 bases to trimming and J lost 0 bases; unmatched junction nucleotides: 26. Germline CDR1 WSHSY, CDR2 SAAADI. The CDR3 has 21 amino acids. CDR3 in DNA: TGCGCCAGCTCAGGACCTCAAGAGGGGCAGGGGGCGCGGGTGGTGAACACTGAAGCTTTCTTT. Its translation is CASSGPQEGQGARVVNTEAFF.

The V and J genes are TRBV7-2 and TRBJ1-2, with D perhaps matching TRBD1 (6 bases). Germline V gives CDR1 SGHTA, CDR2 FQGNSA. V lost 1 base to trimming and J lost 5 bases, with 11 bases between them. This CDR3 region has 14 residues. The DNA of the CDR3 is TGTGCCAGCAGCTTAGACTTCCAGGGGTATGGCTACACCTTC. Protein: CASSLDFQGYGYTF.

The chain employs TRBV15 and TRBJ1-4; TRBD1 aligns across 7 bases. J was trimmed by 5 bases and V by 4 bases; bases with no gene match: 16. The length of the CDR3 is 18 residues. CDR1 and CDR2 (germline): LNHNV, YYDKDF (reference sequence). The CDR3: CATSKARIQGVQNEKLFF. The CDR3, as DNA: TGTGCCACCAGCAAGGCTAGGATTCAGGGGGTTCAAAATGAAAAACTGTTTTTT. The complete variable domain, with remaining parts taken from reference TRBV15 and TRBJ1-4, reads DAMVIQNPRYQVTQFGKPVTLSCSQTLNHNVMYWYQQKSSQAPKLLFHYYDKDFNNEADTPDNFQSRRPNTSFCFLDIRSPGLGDTAMYLCATSKARIQGVQNEKLFFGSGTQLSVL.

DNA of the CDR3: TGTGCCTGGATCGGACTGATTAACACCGGGGAGCTGTTTTTT. It translates to CAWIGLINTGELFF. The chain couples TRBV30 to TRBJ2-2; possibly TRBD2 for D (5 bases). V dropped 4 bases and J dropped 2 bases, with 11 bases sitting between them. CDR1 and CDR2 from the germline V gene are GTSNPN and SVGIG (reference sequence). The CDR3 sequence is 14 residues long.

The rearrangement uses TRBV5-1 and TRBJ2-1; the match to TRBD2 covers 13 bases. The ends lost 4 bases at V and 7 bases at J; junction bases unmatched: 8. This CDR3 contains 16 residues. The germline V gene has CDR1 SGHRS and CDR2 YFSETQ. CDR3 protein: CASSGGTSGMGNEQFF. The CDR3 DNA sequence: TGCGCCAGCAGCGGCGGGACTAGCGGGATGGGAAATGAGCAGTTCTTC.

This chain joins TRBV12-3 or TRBV12-4 and TRBJ1-1; D is uncertain. Trimming left V 11 bases short and J 1 base short, with 14 bases between. This CDR3 comprises 13 residues. CDR3 nucleotide sequence: TGTGCCCTTTCTTCCCCCTGGAACACTGAAGCTTTCTTT. It is translated as CALSSPWNTEAFF.

In this sample, this clone turned up once. The chain couples TRBV5-8 to TRBJ1-2, with D tentatively TRBD1 (5 bases). The CDR3 contains 15 residues. V lost 1 base to trimming and J lost 4 bases, with 14 bases between them. CDR1 is SGHTS and CDR2 is YDEGEE in the germline V gene. The CDR3 here is CASSLNAGVSYGYTF. The CDR3 DNA reads as TGTGCCAGCAGCTTGAATGCGGGGGTGTCCTATGGCTACACCTTC. The full variable domain, with the rest looked up from reference TRBV5-8 and TRBJ1-2, is EAGVTQSPTHLIKTRGQQATLRCSPISGHTSVYWYQQALGLGLQFLLWYDEGEERNRGNFPPRFSGRQFPNYSSELNVNALELEDSALYLCASSLNAGVSYGYTFGSGTRLTVV.

This rearrangement joins TRBV9 to TRBJ2-1; unclear D gene. CDR1 and CDR2 from the germline V gene are SGDLS and YYNGEE. V was cut by 0 bases and J by 3 bases, with 13 bases left in between. CDR3 length equals 16 residues. CDR3 loop: CASSVVAARGYNEQFF. The DNA for the CDR3 is TGTGCCAGCAGCGTAGTCGCCGCGAGAGGCTACAATGAGCAGTTCTTC.

The chain employs TRBV24-1 and TRBJ2-5, with 10 bases aligning to TRBD2. The CDR3 has 15 residues. CDR1 is KGHDR and CDR2 is SFDVKD in the germline V gene. The trim removed 1 base at V and 4 bases at J, leaving 2 bases unmatched. CDR3 DNA sequence: TGTGCCACCAGTGATTTTACTAGCGGGATAGAGACCCAGTACTTC. Translated: CATSDFTSGIETQYF.

This sequence joins TRBV18 and TRBJ1-2; D is undetermined. Germline V gene data show CDR1 as KGHSH and CDR2 as LQKENI. The CDR3 sequence is 12 residues long. Trimming shortened V by 6 bases and J by 6 bases, and 11 bases separated the two germline ends. CDR3: CASSPERNGYTF. In DNA, the CDR3 is TGTGCCAGCTCCCCAGAGAGGAATGGCTACACCTTC. Combining the CDR3 with reference TRBV18 and TRBJ1-2 gives the whole variable domain NAGVMQNPRHLVRRRGQEARLRCSPMKGHSHVYWYRQLPEEGLKFMVYLQKENIIDESGMPKERFSAEFPKEGPSILRIQQVVRGDSAAYFCASSPERNGYTFGSGTRLTVV.

V usage is TRBV19 and J usage is TRBJ1-1; possibly TRBD1 for D (5 bases). The CDR3 loop spans 14 amino acids. The germline V gene encodes CDR1 LNHDA and CDR2 SQIVND (reference sequence). V was clipped by 6 bases and J by 5 bases, with 16 bases between them. DNA of the CDR3: TGTGCCAGTAGATACCCAATTCCAGGGACTGAAGCTTTCTTT. Translation gives CASRYPIPGTEAFF.

This chain uses TRBV6-5 with TRBJ2-1, with D possibly being TRBD2 (6 bases). The CDR3 sequence is 14 residues long. Trimming pared 5 bases from V and 8 bases from J, leaving 16 bases between. CDR1 and CDR2 from the germline V gene are MNHEY and SVGAGI. In nucleotides, the CDR3 is TGTGCCAGCAGTACTTCCCCGACTAGTCATGAGCAGTTCTTC. It yields the protein CASSTSPTSHEQFF.

The rearrangement joins TRBV28 to TRBJ2-6; D is unclear. This CDR3 is 15 amino acids long. V lost 4 bases and J 0 bases, leaving 7 bases between the germline ends. Germline CDR1 and CDR2: MDHEN and SYDVKM. CDR3 sequence reads: CASSSPVSGANVLTF. The CDR3 coding sequence is TGTGCCAGCAGTTCTCCGGTCTCTGGGGCCAACGTCCTGACTTTC.

The V and J genes are TRBV7-6 and TRBJ2-2; 9 positions match TRBD2. With 4 bases clipped from V and 8 bases from J, the junction kept 8 bases outside the gene matches. This CDR3 has 15 amino acids. Germline lookup yields CDR1 SGHVS and CDR2 FNYEAQ. The CDR3 sequence is CASSYSGRASGELFF. CDR3 nucleotides: TGTGCCAGCAGCTATAGCGGGAGAGCTTCGGGGGAGCTGTTTTTT.